The 27 T cell receptor beta chains given below trace back to one sample, sequenced in a study of identical twins. From the 5' RACE reads, TCRdb called clonotypes with MiXCR, one entry per CDR3 protein. The repertoire holds 700,000 or so distinct CDR3 sequences, with under 9% as singletons. Separately, the same data were catalogued under a study of yellow fever vaccine responses in identical twins.

Sample: PBMCs. The receptors stem from a woman under 30 in good health.

In its sample, this clonotype was seen a few times. The chain links TRBV21-1 to TRBJ2-7; TRBD1 reflects the table's D call only, with no check against the DNA. TRBV21-1 is reported as a pseudogene. The CDR3 runs to 15 residues. CDR3 DNA sequence: TGTGCCAGCAGCAAAGGGGGACAGGGGGCCTACGAGCAGTACTTC. Encoded protein: CASSKGGQGAYEQYF.

There are a few counts of this clonotype. V gene TRBV2 combines with J gene TRBJ2-5, with D possibly matching TRBD1 (5 bases). From germline, CDR1 is SNHLY and CDR2 FYNNEI. Trimming removed 7 bases at V and 3 bases at J, with 9 bases between. This CDR3 spans 12 amino acids. This chain's CDR3 is CASNRNKETQYF. Here the CDR3 DNA reads TGTGCCAGCAACAGGAACAAAGAGACCCAGTACTTC. The full variable domain, in which reference TRBV2 and TRBJ2-5 provide the parts outside the CDR3, is EPEVTQTPSHQVTQMGQEVILRCVPISNHLYFYWYRQILGQKVEFLVSFYNNEISEKSEIFDDQFSVERPDGSNFTLKIRSTKLEDSAMYFCASNRNKETQYFGPGTRLLVL.

This clonotype was recorded at least ten times. The chain joins TRBV11-2 to TRBJ2-3, with D uncertain. Germline values: CDR1 SGHAT, CDR2 FQNNGV. The CDR3 is made up of 13 amino acids. V was trimmed by 2 bases and J by 6 bases, leaving 9 bases between them. As DNA, the CDR3 is TGTGCCAGCAGCTTACTACCCAGGGATACGCAGTATTTT. Translation: CASSLLPRDTQYF.

Only a few counts were recorded for this clonotype. The rearrangement joins TRBV12-3 or TRBV12-4 to TRBJ2-2; no definite D call. The CDR3 is 12 residues long. Trimming removed 3 bases at V and 8 bases at J, with 7 bases between. CDR3 nucleotides: TGTGCCAGCAGTTTTGTTCTGGGGGAGCTGTTTTTT. Translated, it gives CASSFVLGELFF.

This clonotype was recorded many times. This rearrangement joins TRBV6-2 or TRBV6-3 to TRBJ2-5, with D hard to call. V gave up 2 bases and J gave up 2 bases, with 12 bases separating them. This CDR3 region has 15 residues. The germline V gene encodes CDR1 MNHEY and CDR2 SVGEGT. The CDR3, as DNA: TGTGCCAGCAGTTACGGTGGGGTGACTCAAGAGACCCAGTACTTC. Translated: CASSYGGVTQETQYF.

The genes are TRBV20-1 and TRBJ2-7; D gene unclear. The CDR3 runs to 12 residues. Trimming stripped 1 base from V and 6 bases from J, with 10 bases between. The germline V gene encodes CDR1 DFQATT and CDR2 SNEGSKA (reference sequence). The DNA for the CDR3 is TGCAGTGCTAGAGGTACTACGGGCGAGCAGTACTTC. Protein sequence: CSARGTTGEQYF.

This clonotype was detected a few times. The CDR3 protein is CASSFRGRGDTDTQYF. In DNA, the CDR3 is TGCGCCAGCAGCTTTCGGGGGCGGGGGGACACAGATACGCAGTATTTT. V and J are TRBV5-1 and TRBJ2-3, with TRBD2 identical over 8 bases. V was pared by 2 bases and J by 2 bases, with 7 bases of the junction left unmatched. The germline V gene has CDR1 SGHRS and CDR2 YFSETQ. This CDR3 is built from 16 residues.

This clonotype was seen many times. The chain combines TRBV6-5 with TRBJ2-5; 7 bases align to TRBD2. J gave up 0 bases and V 6 bases, and 16 bases lay outside the gene matches. The germline CDR1 and CDR2 sequences are MNHEY and SVGAGI. This CDR3 spans 18 amino acids. As DNA, the CDR3 is TGTGCCAGCAGGTACCCCGGGCTAGCGGCCCCCAACCAAGAGACCCAGTACTTC. The encoded protein is CASRYPGLAAPNQETQYF.

The chain links TRBV19 to TRBJ2-7, with TRBD1 matching over 7 bases. The CDR3 runs 15 residues. V dropped 5 bases and J dropped 2; count of bases not matched to a gene: 9. Per germline, CDR1 LNHDA and CDR2 SQIVND (reference sequence). The CDR3 DNA sequence: TGTGCCAGTAGTCCCCGGGACAGCCCTACCTACGAGCAGTACTTC. It is translated as CASSPRDSPTYEQYF.

The J gene is TRBJ1-5, the V gene TRBV4-2; D possibly corresponds to TRBD1 (5 bases). V lost 3 bases to trimming and J lost 0 bases, with 18 bases between them. This CDR3 is 18 amino acids long. Germline loops: CDR1 LGHNA, CDR2 YNFKEQ. DNA for the CDR3: TGTGCCAGCAGCCACCGGGGACTCTCCTATCGTAGCAATCAGCCCCAGCATTTT. Its protein is CASSHRGLSYRSNQPQHF.

This clonotype was detected a few times. The V call is TRBV7-9, the J call TRBJ2-3, with a possible D match to TRBD2 (6 bases). In germline, CDR1 is SEHNR, CDR2 FQNEAQ (reference sequence). The ends were cut back, 5 bases at V and 0 bases at J, with 15 bases in the middle. The CDR3 has 16 residues. Here the CDR3 reads CASSRLRRGSTDTQYF. CDR3 DNA: TGTGCCAGCAGCCGCCTGCGGCGGGGTAGCACAGATACGCAGTATTTT.

J is TRBJ2-7 and V is TRBV6-1; 11 positions match TRBD1. Germline loops: CDR1 MNHNS, CDR2 SASEGT. V shed 6 bases and J 1 base; nucleotides not matched to a gene: 8. The CDR3 has 16 amino acids. In DNA form, the CDR3 reads TGTGCCAGCAGGAAGAGGACAGGGGGCACATCCTACGAGCAGTACTTC. It yields the protein CASRKRTGGTSYEQYF.

The sample holds a few counts of this clonotype. The chain couples TRBV7-2 to TRBJ2-5; D gene unclear. Trimming took 4 bases from V and 5 from J, leaving 8 bases between them. CDR3 length equals 12 residues. Germline V gene lookup returns CDR1 SGHTA and CDR2 FQGNSA. The DNA for the CDR3 is TGTGCCAGCAGCTCGACTGTGGAGACCCAGTACTTC. Translated, it gives CASSSTVETQYF.

This clonotype was seen many times. This sequence joins TRBV3-1 and TRBJ2-7, with D perhaps TRBD1 or TRBD2 (5 bases each). V was clipped by 2 bases and J by 0 bases, with 17 bases between them. This CDR3 has 17 amino acids. Germline V gene sequence: CDR1 LGHDT, CDR2 YNNKEL (reference sequence). CDR3 DNA sequence: TGTGCCAGCAGCCAAAAAGGGGTAGGGACCGGCTCCTACGAGCAGTACTTC. It codes for CASSQKGVGTGSYEQYF.

This clonotype was seen only a few times. For the CDR3, the DNA is TGTGCCAGCAGCCAAGTGTCCAGCGGGTCAACCTACGAGCAGTACTTC. Its protein is CASSQVSSGSTYEQYF. The chain is built from TRBV4-2 and TRBJ2-7, with TRBD2 as a possible D gene (6 bases). Germline CDR1 and CDR2: LGHNA and YNFKEQ. This CDR3 comprises 16 residues. V was shortened by 1 base and J by 2 bases, with 15 bases between the two germline ends.

This clonotype was detected ten times or more. The rearrangement uses TRBV5-6 and TRBJ1-5, with 7 bases that match TRBD1. The CDR3 consists of 15 residues. V trimming: 3 bases; J trimming: 5 bases; junction bases outside the gene matches: 8. In germline, CDR1 is SGHDT, CDR2 YYEEEE. The CDR3 reads CASSSSGQIYQPQHF. CDR3 DNA sequence: TGTGCCAGCAGCTCCTCGGGACAGATATATCAGCCCCAGCATTTT.

This clonotype was detected ten times or more. The chain combines TRBV7-2 with TRBJ2-1; TRBD2 agrees at 8 bases. V was clipped by 5 bases and J by 15 bases; unmatched bases: 9. This CDR3 spans 12 amino acids. The germline V gene has CDR1 SGHTA and CDR2 FQGNSA. For the CDR3, the DNA is TGTGCCAGCAGCGAAACTAGCGGAACGTCGTTCTTC. Amino acid sequence: CASSETSGTSFF.

This clonotype showed up many times. The chain couples TRBV12-3 or TRBV12-4 to TRBJ2-4, with D unclear. The CDR3 totals 14 residues. Trimming pared 3 bases from V and 1 base from J, leaving 7 bases between. The CDR3 DNA follows: TGTGCCAGCAGTTTCGCCCGGGCCAAAAACATTCAGTACTTC. It yields the protein CASSFARAKNIQYF.

This clonotype has only a few counts. The chain is built from TRBV27 and TRBJ2-4; a weak D match, TRBD2 (6 bases). V lost 3 bases, J lost 0 bases, and 6 bases lay in between. The CDR3 covers 14 residues. Germline loops: CDR1 MNHEY, CDR2 SMNVEV (reference sequence). The CDR3 reads CASSFSGAKNIQYF. The CDR3 bases are TGTGCCAGCAGTTTTAGCGGAGCCAAAAACATTCAGTACTTC.

The chain recombines TRBV5-1 with TRBJ2-5, with D perhaps TRBD1 (6 bases). The CDR3 runs 16 residues. CDR1 and CDR2 (germline): SGHRS, YFSETQ. Trimming took 5 bases from V and 4 from J, leaving 21 bases between them. CDR3 loop: CASSLLTGTTAETQYF. CDR3 DNA sequence: TGCGCCAGCAGTTTACTTACCGGGACAACTGCAGAGACCCAGTACTTC.

The chain employs TRBV15 and TRBJ1-1; no reliable D call. CDR3 length: 13 amino acids. Germline CDR1 and CDR2: LNHNV and YYDKDF (reference sequence). V gave up 5 bases and J gave up 0 bases, with 7 bases separating them. The CDR3 protein is CATSRIMNTEAFF. The CDR3 nucleotides are TGTGCCACCAGCCGAATCATGAACACTGAAGCTTTCTTT.

This clonotype was detected many times. The chain has TRBV5-1 and TRBJ2-2; TRBD2 matches 7 bases. This CDR3 is built from 16 residues. The trim removed 0 bases at V and 1 base at J, leaving 3 bases unmatched. In germline, CDR1 is SGHRS, CDR2 YFSETQ. For the CDR3, the DNA is TGCGCCAGCAGCTTGGCCGCTAGCGGGAACACCGGGGAGCTGTTTTTT. The encoded protein is CASSLAASGNTGELFF.

The chain joins TRBV27 to TRBJ2-1; TRBD2 matches 11 bases. CDR1 is MNHEY and CDR2 is SMNVEV in the germline V gene (reference sequence). This CDR3 region has 20 residues. After removal of 3 bases from V and 0 bases from J, the junction contained 13 bases not matched to a gene. Written as DNA, the CDR3 is TGTGCCAGCAGTTTGAGGGCAGTAGCGGGAGGGCCATTCTCCTACAATGAGCAGTTCTTC. As protein: CASSLRAVAGGPFSYNEQFF.

The chain uses TRBV7-9 and TRBJ2-5; TRBD1 aligns across 8 bases. The junction had 9 bases not matched to a gene; V was cut back by 7 bases and J by 5 bases. Germline lookup yields CDR1 SEHNR and CDR2 FQNEAQ (reference sequence). This CDR3 has 14 residues. The CDR3 loop is CASNPDRAGETQYF. CDR3 bases: TGTGCCAGCAACCCGGACAGGGCGGGGGAGACCCAGTACTTC.

In its sample, this clonotype was seen many times. The chain carries TRBV5-1 and TRBJ1-2, with D hard to call. Trimming stripped 4 bases from V and 0 bases from J, with 10 bases between. The germline V gene encodes CDR1 SGHRS and CDR2 YFSETQ. CDR3 length: 14 residues. The CDR3 is CASSTDGSNYGYTF. Written as DNA, the CDR3 is TGCGCCAGCAGCACGGACGGCTCTAACTATGGCTACACCTTC.

This clonotype was picked up many times. The genes are TRBV6-9 and TRBJ2-3; perhaps D is TRBD1 or TRBD2 (5 bases each). V shed 4 bases and J shed 5 bases, with 16 bases lying between them. The CDR3 length is 15 residues. Looked up from germline, CDR1 is MNHGY and CDR2 is SVAAGI. CDR3 nucleotide sequence: TGTGCCAGCAGTTTCTCTCGGGGTGGGGGAGATACGCAGTATTTT. Translated: CASSFSRGGGDTQYF.

This chain uses TRBV5-6 with TRBJ1-1; 8 bases are shared with TRBD1. The CDR3 covers 14 residues. V trimming: 2 bases; J trimming: 6 bases; junction bases outside the gene matches: 6. CDR1 and CDR2 (germline): SGHDT, YYEEEE. The CDR3, as DNA: TGTGCCAGCAGCTTCGGCAGGGGGCGGTCTGAAGCTTTCTTT. This sequence encodes CASSFGRGRSEAFF.